The clone carrying this TCR beta chain was detected a few times. What it binds is unknown. The data are from a study of glioma-infiltrating T cells. General study findings and limits: Non-neoplastic patients had below-expected tissue-blood divergence, while all gliomas exceeded expectation. Only very few CDR3 sequences appeared in both tissue and blood.

The CDR3 extends over 12 amino acids. J lost 4 bases, V lost 9 bases, and 2 bases had no gene match. Germline V gene data show CDR1 as SNHLY and CDR2 as FYNNEI. Using RNA template, CDR3s of TCR alpha and beta were amplified with iRepertoire arm-PCR. One-step reverse transcription and amplification started from approximately 100-400 ng of tissue mRNA or PBMC total RNA. Each CDR3 protein is one row after TCRdb ran MiXCR on the multiplex PCR reads. The sample has over 130,000 distinct CDR3 sequences; roughly 43% are singletons. The TCR sequence derives from a human donor with low-grade glioma or glioblastoma, undergoing nonglioma brain surgery, or in good health (not recorded which). The rearrangement links TRBV2 to TRBJ2-7, with TRBD2 identical over 11 bases. Source material: glioma tissue, nonneoplastic brain tissue, or PBMCs (not recorded which). The CDR3 bases are TGTGCCAGTGGGACTAGCGGATACGAGCAGTACTTC. This codes for CASGTSGYEQYF.